These 29 T cell receptor beta chains were all obtained from the same sample, sequenced in a study of a mutant IDH1 vaccine in newly diagnosed glioma (dated by TCRdb to 2020 to 2023). Antigens for these TCRs are unknown. Explained via the paper, the time point label denotes: week 11, during vaccination. Each vaccine dose was 300 ug of a 20-mer mutant IDH1 peptide in Montanide, given subcutaneously with topical imiquimod. The method behind the library was the immunoSEQ multiplex PCR assay. Here the immuneACCESS table is served through TCRdb, limited to in-frame sequences with V and J called. Missing clones are a known gap in these copies; in checked studies unresolved V genes cover under half, and the rest lacks a known reason. This sample holds tens of thousands of clones; around 84% were observed only once. The ten largest make up approximately 10% of the sample. The material sequenced was PBMCs, taken from a glioma patient whose treatment included an IDH1 peptide vaccine. These receptors were obtained from a woman in her forties or fifties with glioma.

The table lists this clone with a count of one. The V and J genes are TRBV7-9 and TRBJ1-1; a weak D match, TRBD1 (6 bases). The V end lost 5 bases, the J end lost 10 bases, and 20 bases lay between the germline ends. The CDR3 runs to 14 residues. Germline V gene sequence: CDR1 SEHNR, CDR2 FQNEAQ (reference sequence). As DNA, the CDR3 is TGTGCCAGCAGCCAAGGGGGAGGGGTAACAGGAGCTTTCTTT. It yields the protein CASSQGGGVTGAFF.

This chain links TRBV19 with TRBJ1-1; weak D call: TRBD1 (6 bases). This CDR3 has 18 residues. Germline CDR1 reads LNHDA; CDR2 reads SQIVND (reference sequence). Trimming took 9 bases from V and 1 from J, leaving 27 bases between them. In nucleotides, the CDR3 is TGTGCCAGCTTAGGTTGGACCTATTCTCAGGGGACGAACACTGAAGCTTTCTTT. It specifies CASLGWTYSQGTNTEAFF.

This chain joins TRBV5-6 and TRBJ1-1, with a tentative D call TRBD1 (6 bases). The V gene's germline CDR1 is SGHDT and CDR2 YYEEEE. The V end was cut by 0 bases, the J end by 11 bases, with 17 bases between. The length of the CDR3 is 14 residues. The CDR3 here is CASSLGLRGSDAFF. In nucleotides, the CDR3 is TGTGCCAGCAGCTTGGGCCTAAGGGGGTCGGACGCTTTCTTT.

This chain uses TRBV9 with TRBJ2-5, with D possibly TRBD1 on 8 matching bases. Germline values: CDR1 SGDLS, CDR2 YYNGEE. The CDR3 is made up of 14 amino acids. V was cut by 4 bases and J by 7 bases, with 17 bases left in between. The CDR3 nucleotides read TGTGCCAGCAGCCCGATGACAGGGGAGGGGACCCAGTACTTC. As protein: CASSPMTGEGTQYF. The full variable domain, its missing parts supplied by reference TRBV9 and TRBJ2-5, is DSGVTQTPKHLITATGQRVTLRCSPRSGDLSVYWYQQSLDQGLQFLIQYYNGEERAKGNILERFSAQQFPDLHSELNLSSLELGDSALYFCASSPMTGEGTQYFGPGTRLLVL.

The genes are TRBV7-3 and TRBJ2-1, with 7 bases that match TRBD1. Germline V CDR1 and CDR2: SGHTA, FQGTGA. Trimming took 5 bases from V and 8 from J; bases not matched to a gene: 12. The CDR3 totals 15 residues. The CDR3 nucleotides are TGTGCCAGCAGCCCTGGGGGACAGTCTAGGGATGAGCAGTTCTTC. It specifies CASSPGGQSRDEQFF.

V usage is TRBV5-1 and J usage is TRBJ2-1, with 7 bases identical to TRBD2. Germline assignment: CDR1 SGHRS and CDR2 YFSETQ. The CDR3 extends over 14 amino acids. Trimming at V came to 4 bases and at J to 1 base, leaving 2 bases not matched to a gene. The chain's CDR3 is CASSPGGSYNEQFF. Written as DNA, the CDR3 is TGCGCCAGCAGCCCGGGGGGATCCTACAATGAGCAGTTCTTC.

CDR3 sequence (DNA): TGTGCCAGCAGCGGGGGACTATCGGCAGGAAATGAGCAGTTCTTC. Translation: CASSGGLSAGNEQFF. This chain uses TRBV9 with TRBJ2-1, with 7 bases aligning to TRBD2. With V trimmed by 3 bases and J by 7 bases, 10 bases remained unmatched. The CDR3 totals 15 residues. Germline lookup yields CDR1 SGDLS and CDR2 YYNGEE.

The chain uses TRBV5-1 and TRBJ2-6; no definite D call. This CDR3 region has 17 residues. Germline V gives CDR1 SGHRS, CDR2 YFSETQ. V lost 7 bases, J lost 4 bases, and 21 bases lay in between. CDR3 protein: CASGSRAGSPGANVLTF. The CDR3 bases are TGCGCCAGCGGATCCCGGGCAGGAAGTCCCGGGGCCAACGTCCTGACTTTC.

The chain has TRBV5-4 and TRBJ2-6, with a possible D match to TRBD2 (6 bases). This CDR3 has 17 residues. Trimming took 0 bases from V and 0 from J, leaving 10 bases between them. The germline V gene encodes CDR1 SGHNT and CDR2 YYREEE (reference sequence). The chain's CDR3 is CASSLGGVSSGANVLTF. CDR3 sequence (DNA): TGTGCCAGCAGCTTGGGGGGGGTTAGCTCTGGGGCCAACGTCCTGACTTTC.

This clone has just a few counts. The rearrangement links TRBV30 to TRBJ1-1; 9 bases are a match to TRBD1. The CDR3 is made up of 15 amino acids. The V segment lost 3 bases and the J segment 1 base; nucleotides outside the gene matches: 6. Germline-derived CDR1 and CDR2 are GTSNPN and SVGIG (reference sequence). This CDR3 is CAWRRDRAQNTEAFF. The CDR3 nucleotides are TGTGCCTGGAGGAGGGACAGGGCACAGAACACTGAAGCTTTCTTT.

V is TRBV7-9 and J is TRBJ2-5; the D is unclear. Germline V gives CDR1 SEHNR, CDR2 FQNEAQ (reference sequence). The CDR3 runs 13 residues. With 1 base removed from V and 7 bases from J, the gap between germline ends came to 10 bases. In DNA, the CDR3 is TGTGCCAGCAGCTTAGGAACAACTCCGACCCAGTACTTC. Its translation is CASSLGTTPTQYF.

This clone was seen just once. The chain employs TRBV19 and TRBJ2-3; maybe TRBD1 (6 bases). V gave up 6 bases and J gave up 7 bases, with 17 bases separating them. Germline V gene lookup returns CDR1 LNHDA and CDR2 SQIVND (reference sequence). The CDR3 contains 14 residues. Here the CDR3 DNA reads TGTGCCAGTAGGGGTTTGGGGGCGGCGAATACGCAGTATTTT. The encoded protein is CASRGLGAANTQYF. The variable domain in full, completed from reference TRBV19 and TRBJ2-3, reads DGGITQSPKYLFRKEGQNVTLSCEQNLNHDAMYWYRQDPGQGLRLIYYSQIVNDFQKGDIAEGYSVSREKKESFPLTVTSAQKNPTAFYLCASRGLGAANTQYFGPGTRLTVL.

This clone was observed a single time. The chain has TRBV19 and TRBJ1-1; tentative D call: TRBD1 (6 bases). The V and J ends lost 10 bases and 3 bases respectively, with 15 bases between them. The CDR3 length is 13 residues. Looked up from germline, CDR1 is LNHDA and CDR2 is SQIVND (reference sequence). Here the CDR3 DNA reads TGTGCCACCGGGAGGAGGACAGACACTGAAGCTTTCTTT. Translated, it gives CATGRRTDTEAFF. The whole variable domain, filled in from reference TRBV19 and TRBJ1-1, reads DGGITQSPKYLFRKEGQNVTLSCEQNLNHDAMYWYRQDPGQGLRLIYYSQIVNDFQKGDIAEGYSVSREKKESFPLTVTSAQKNPTAFYLCATGRRTDTEAFFGQGTRLTVV.

The chain couples TRBV18 to TRBJ2-7; D unclear. In germline, CDR1 is KGHSH, CDR2 LQKENI. The V end lost 6 bases, the J end lost 2 bases, and 5 bases lay between the germline ends. This CDR3 comprises 11 residues. The CDR3 region is CASSNTYEQYF. CDR3 nucleotides: TGTGCCAGCTCGAACACCTACGAGCAGTACTTC.

The chain couples TRBV7-9 to TRBJ2-4; D could derive from TRBD1 or TRBD2 (6 bases each). The CDR3 sequence is 16 residues long. V lost 6 bases, J lost 6 bases, and 21 bases lay in between. CDR1 and CDR2 from the germline V gene are SEHNR and FQNEAQ (reference sequence). This CDR3 is CASSSSIRGRGNIQYF. CDR3 coding DNA: TGTGCCAGCAGTTCCTCCATTCGGGGGCGGGGAAACATTCAGTACTTC.

This clone was picked up a small number of times. This chain uses TRBV19 with TRBJ1-1, with D possibly being TRBD1 (6 bases). The V gene lost 2 bases and the J gene lost 0 bases, with 10 bases spanning the gap. In germline, CDR1 is LNHDA, CDR2 SQIVND (reference sequence). This CDR3 has 15 residues. The DNA of the CDR3 is TGTGCCAGTAGTATACCTCAGGGGCTGAACACTGAAGCTTTCTTT. Protein product: CASSIPQGLNTEAFF.

This clone was seen a single time. The chain recombines TRBV18 with TRBJ2-7; 9 bases match TRBD1. Germline assignment: CDR1 KGHSH and CDR2 LQKENI. V gave up 3 bases and J gave up 5 bases; unmatched junction bases: 11. The CDR3 spans 16 residues. CDR3: CASSPIRDRVTDEQYF. CDR3 in DNA: TGTGCCAGCTCACCTATTAGGGACAGGGTTACCGACGAGCAGTACTTC.

The J gene is TRBJ2-5, the V gene TRBV5-4, with D perhaps matching TRBD1 (5 bases). The CDR3 is 10 amino acids. The V gene lost 7 bases and the J gene lost 8 bases, with 9 bases spanning the gap. Looked up from germline, CDR1 is SGHNT and CDR2 is YYREEE (reference sequence). CDR3 sequence reads: CASGQGTQYF. The CDR3 region has the DNA TGTGCCAGCGGGCAGGGTACCCAGTACTTC.

The rearrangement uses TRBV5-1 and TRBJ2-1; unclear D gene. The V gene lost 2 bases and the J gene lost 2 bases, with 8 bases spanning the gap. This CDR3 comprises 14 residues. CDR1 and CDR2 (germline): SGHRS, YFSETQ. This chain's CDR3 is CASSFGGTYNEQFF. In DNA form, the CDR3 reads TGCGCCAGCAGCTTCGGTGGAACCTACAATGAGCAGTTCTTC.

This chain connects TRBV30 to TRBJ1-4; no clear D gene. Trimming removed 1 base at V and 8 bases at J, with 8 bases between. CDR1 GTSNPN and CDR2 SVGIG come from the germline V gene (reference sequence). The CDR3 is 12 amino acids. CDR3 protein: CAWSGNKEKLFF. CDR3 bases: TGTGCCTGGAGTGGGAACAAGGAAAAACTGTTTTTT. Based on the CDR3 plus reference TRBV30 and TRBJ1-4, the full variable domain is SQTIHQWPATLVQPVGSPLSLECTVEGTSNPNLYWYRQAAGRGLQLLFYSVGIGQISSEVPQNLSASRPQDRQFILSSKKLLLSDSGFYLCAWSGNKEKLFFGSGTQLSVL.

The genes are TRBV5-1 and TRBJ1-1, with TRBD1 as a possible D gene (5 bases). CDR1 and CDR2 from the germline V gene are SGHRS and YFSETQ. The V end was cut by 3 bases, the J end by 0 bases, with 9 bases between. CDR3 length equals 14 residues. CDR3 in DNA: TGCGCCAGCAGCTCGGACACCATGAACACTGAAGCTTTCTTT. Amino acids: CASSSDTMNTEAFF.

The gene calls are TRBV11-2 and TRBJ1-1; TRBD1 is a possible D gene (6 bases). The length of the CDR3 is 15 residues. Deletions cut 5 bases from V and 7 bases from J, with 20 bases between. Germline CDR1 SGHAT, CDR2 FQNNGV. Here the CDR3 reads CASSLGLGGGLEAFF. CDR3 bases: TGTGCCAGCAGCCTAGGACTAGGGGGGGGGCTTGAAGCTTTCTTT.

The chain uses TRBV9 and TRBJ2-1, with TRBD2 matching over 9 bases. The CDR3 length is 17 residues. Germline V CDR1 and CDR2: SGDLS, YYNGEE. V shed 1 base and J 7 bases; nucleotides not matched to a gene: 12. CDR3 protein: CASSVQSGGRQGNEQFF. The DNA of the CDR3 is TGTGCCAGCAGCGTACAGAGCGGGGGGCGTCAAGGGAATGAGCAGTTCTTC.

The rearrangement uses TRBV19 and TRBJ2-7; TRBD1 agrees at 8 bases. Unmatched junction bases numbered 9, after V lost 5 bases and J lost 6 bases. The CDR3 covers 14 residues. Germline V gene lookup returns CDR1 LNHDA and CDR2 SQIVND (reference sequence). The CDR3 DNA sequence: TGTGCCAGTAGTTCTACGACAGGGGCGGGCGAGCAGTACTTC. Its protein product is CASSSTTGAGEQYF.

The chain employs TRBV7-8 and TRBJ1-1, with TRBD1 matching 8 bases. The germline V gene has CDR1 SGHVS and CDR2 FQNEAQ. With V trimmed by 5 bases and J by 8 bases, 4 bases remained unmatched. This CDR3 has 12 amino acids. The DNA of the CDR3 is TGTGCCAGCAGCCAGAGGACAGGGGAAGCTTTCTTT. As protein: CASSQRTGEAFF.

This sequence joins TRBV19 and TRBJ1-3; 9 bases fit TRBD1. The V and J ends lost 6 bases and 3 bases, in that order; junction bases with no gene match: 9. The CDR3 runs 16 residues. The germline V gene encodes CDR1 LNHDA and CDR2 SQIVND (reference sequence). The DNA of the CDR3 is TGTGCCAGTAGGAGACAGGGGGACCGGGGTGGAAACACCATATATTTT. Its protein is CASRRQGDRGGNTIYF.

This clone was picked up a small number of times. CDR3 nucleotides: TGTGCCAGCAGTGAAGCGGGGGGCATCCGGCTACCCCTCCACTTT. Protein product: CASSEAGGIRLPLHF. This chain joins TRBV6-1 and TRBJ1-6, with D tentatively TRBD1 (6 bases). The germline V gene has CDR1 MNHNS and CDR2 SASEGT. Between the trimmed V and J ends, which lost 0 bases and 12 bases, there was a span of 15 bases. This CDR3 contains 15 residues.

The rearrangement links TRBV18 to TRBJ2-7; 7 bases are a match to TRBD1. V trimming: 4 bases; J trimming: 1 base; junction bases outside the gene matches: 10. The germline CDR1 and CDR2 sequences are KGHSH and LQKENI. The CDR3 extends over 16 amino acids. CDR3 sequence (DNA): TGTGCCAGCTCACTTAGGACAGGAGCTCCTTCCTACGAGCAGTACTTC. This translates into CASSLRTGAPSYEQYF.

V gene TRBV5-4 combines with J gene TRBJ2-5; TRBD1 or TRBD2 may be the D gene (5 bases each). CDR3 size: 13 residues. V shed 1 base and J shed 5 bases, with 9 bases lying between them. The germline V gene encodes CDR1 SGHNT and CDR2 YYREEE (reference sequence). CDR3 sequence reads: CASSLQGEETQYF. In nucleotides, the CDR3 is TGTGCCAGCAGCTTGCAAGGGGAGGAGACCCAGTACTTC.